This T cell receptor beta chain appears in the sequencing data of a study of cytomegalovirus exposure and HLA in healthy donors. The assay was immunoSEQ multiplex PCR, and TCRdb's table has in-frame clones only and misses some. Seen here are 180,000 or so clones, roughly 89% observed once, and the top ten hold 1.4%. Overall study results and limits: Reports described diagnosis of cytomegalovirus status by the classifier as highly specific and sensitive.

The CDR3 covers 16 residues. Germline CDR1 MNHNY, CDR2 SVGAGI (reference sequence). J was trimmed by 2 bases and V by 5 bases; bases with no gene match: 9. About this clone itself: Its specificity is unknown.

V gene TRBV6-6 combines with J gene TRBJ2-5, with 9 nucleotides matching TRBD2. This clonotype originated in a woman in her twenties or thirties in good health and CMV-seronegative. Sequenced: PBMCs. The CDR3 region has the DNA TGTGCCAGCAGTAGTGTTGGGGCGGGGGGGCAAGAGACCCAGTACTTC. Translating it yields CASSSVGAGGQETQYF.